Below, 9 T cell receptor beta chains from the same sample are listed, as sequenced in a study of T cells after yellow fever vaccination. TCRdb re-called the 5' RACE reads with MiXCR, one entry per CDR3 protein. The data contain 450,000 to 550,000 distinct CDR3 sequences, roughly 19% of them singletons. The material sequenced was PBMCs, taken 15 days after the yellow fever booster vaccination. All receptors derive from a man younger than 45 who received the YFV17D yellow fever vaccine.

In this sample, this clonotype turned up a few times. CDR3 coding DNA: TGTGCCACCAGCGGTATCACGGGCTTCAATACGCAGTATTTT. This translates into CATSGITGFNTQYF. The V call is TRBV15, the J call TRBJ2-3; D ambiguous. The CDR3 length is 14 residues. CDR1 is LNHNV and CDR2 is YYDKDF in the germline V gene (reference sequence). V was cut by 5 bases and J by 7 bases, with 16 bases left in between.

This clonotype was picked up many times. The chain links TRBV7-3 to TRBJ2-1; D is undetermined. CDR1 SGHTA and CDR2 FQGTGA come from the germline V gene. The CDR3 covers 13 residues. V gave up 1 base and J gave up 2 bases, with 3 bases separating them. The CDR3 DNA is TGTGCCAGCAGCTTAAACACCTACAATGAGCAGTTCTTC. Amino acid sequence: CASSLNTYNEQFF. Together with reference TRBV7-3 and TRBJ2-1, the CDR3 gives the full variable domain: GAGVSQTPSNKVTEKGKYVELRCDPISGHTALYWYRQSLGQGPEFLIYFQGTGAADDSGLPNDRFFAVRPEGSVSTLKIQRTERGDSAVYLCASSLNTYNEQFFGPGTRLTVL.

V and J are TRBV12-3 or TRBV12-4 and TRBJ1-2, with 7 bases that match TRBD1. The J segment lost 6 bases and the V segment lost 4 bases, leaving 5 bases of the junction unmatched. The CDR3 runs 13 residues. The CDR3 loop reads CASSSTGSHGYTF. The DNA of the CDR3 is TGTGCCAGCAGTTCGACAGGGTCACATGGCTACACCTTC.

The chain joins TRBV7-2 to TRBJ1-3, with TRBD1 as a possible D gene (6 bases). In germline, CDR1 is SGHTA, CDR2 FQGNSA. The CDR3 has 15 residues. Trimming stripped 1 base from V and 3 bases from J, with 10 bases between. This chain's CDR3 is CASSLVRGGGNTIYF. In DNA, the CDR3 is TGTGCCAGCAGCTTAGTCAGGGGTGGTGGAAACACCATATATTTT. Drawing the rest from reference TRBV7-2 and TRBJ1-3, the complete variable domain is GAGVSQSPSNKVTEKGKDVELRCDPISGHTALYWYRQSLGQGLEFLIYFQGNSAPDKSGLPSDRFSAERTGGSVSTLTIQRTQQEDSAVYLCASSLVRGGGNTIYFGEGSWLTVV.

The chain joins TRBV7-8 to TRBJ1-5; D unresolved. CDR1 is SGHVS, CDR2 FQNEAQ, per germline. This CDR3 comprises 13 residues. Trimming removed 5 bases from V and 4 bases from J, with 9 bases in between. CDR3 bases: TGTGCCAGCAGCGCACTGGGGAATCAGCCCCAGCATTTT. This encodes CASSALGNQPQHF.

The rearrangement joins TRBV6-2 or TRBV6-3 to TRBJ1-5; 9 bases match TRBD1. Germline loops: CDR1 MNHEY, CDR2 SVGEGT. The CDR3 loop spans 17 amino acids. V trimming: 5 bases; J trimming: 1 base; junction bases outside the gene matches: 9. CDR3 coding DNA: TGTGCCAGCAGTCTACTTGGGACAGGGTGGAGCAATCAGCCCCAGCATTTT. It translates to CASSLLGTGWSNQPQHF.

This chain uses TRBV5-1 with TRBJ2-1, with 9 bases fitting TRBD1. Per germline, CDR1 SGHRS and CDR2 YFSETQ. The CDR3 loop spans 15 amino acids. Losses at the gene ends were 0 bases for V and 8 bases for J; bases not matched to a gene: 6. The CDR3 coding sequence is TGCGCCAGCAGCTTGGACAGGGGGCGAACTGATGAGCAGTTCTTC. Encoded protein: CASSLDRGRTDEQFF.

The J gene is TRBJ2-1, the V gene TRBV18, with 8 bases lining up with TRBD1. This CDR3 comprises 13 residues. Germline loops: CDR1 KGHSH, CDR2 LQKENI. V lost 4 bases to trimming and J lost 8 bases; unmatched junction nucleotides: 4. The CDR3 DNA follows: TGTGCCAGCTCACGCGACAGGGGAGATGAGCAGTTCTTC. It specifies CASSRDRGDEQFF.

The CDR3, as DNA: TGTGCCAGCGGACGGACAGTTTTCTCTGGGGCCAACGTCCTGACTTTC. It yields the protein CASGRTVFSGANVLTF. The V call is TRBV14, the J call TRBJ2-6, with D maybe TRBD1 (6 bases). CDR1 is SGHDN and CDR2 is FVKESK in the germline V gene. The CDR3 is 16 residues long. The V end was cut by 8 bases, the J end by 0 bases, with 14 bases between. The full variable domain, completed using reference TRBV14 and TRBJ2-6, is EAGVTQFPSHSVIEKGQTVTLRCDPISGHDNLYWYRRVMGKEIKFLLHFVKESKQDESGMPNNRFLAERTGGTYSTLKVQPAELEDSGVYFCASGRTVFSGANVLTFGAGSRLTVL.